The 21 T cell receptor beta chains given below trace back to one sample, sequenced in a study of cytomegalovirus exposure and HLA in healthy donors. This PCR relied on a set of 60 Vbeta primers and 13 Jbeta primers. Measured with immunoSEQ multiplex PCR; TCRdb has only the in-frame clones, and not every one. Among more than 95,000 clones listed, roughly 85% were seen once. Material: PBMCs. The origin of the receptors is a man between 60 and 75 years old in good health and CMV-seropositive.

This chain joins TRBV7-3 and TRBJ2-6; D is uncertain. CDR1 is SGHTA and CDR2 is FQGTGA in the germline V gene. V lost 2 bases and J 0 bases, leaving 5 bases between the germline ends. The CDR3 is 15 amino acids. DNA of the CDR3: TGTGCCAGCAGCTTAGGCAGCTCTGGGGCCAACGTCCTGACTTTC. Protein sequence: CASSLGSSGANVLTF.

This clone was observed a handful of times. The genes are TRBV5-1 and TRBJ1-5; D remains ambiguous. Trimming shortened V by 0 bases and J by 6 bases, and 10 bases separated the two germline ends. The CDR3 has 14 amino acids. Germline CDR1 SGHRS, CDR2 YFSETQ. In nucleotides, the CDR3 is TGCGCCAGCAGCTTGGCCTCGAGTGCTCAGCCCCAGCATTTT. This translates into CASSLASSAQPQHF.

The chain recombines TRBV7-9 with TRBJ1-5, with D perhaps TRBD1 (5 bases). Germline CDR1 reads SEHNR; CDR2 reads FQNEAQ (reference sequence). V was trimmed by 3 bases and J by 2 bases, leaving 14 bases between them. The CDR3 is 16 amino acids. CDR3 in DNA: TGTGCCAGCAGCTTTTTGGGGGAGGGCGGCAATCAGCCCCAGCATTTT. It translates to CASSFLGEGGNQPQHF.

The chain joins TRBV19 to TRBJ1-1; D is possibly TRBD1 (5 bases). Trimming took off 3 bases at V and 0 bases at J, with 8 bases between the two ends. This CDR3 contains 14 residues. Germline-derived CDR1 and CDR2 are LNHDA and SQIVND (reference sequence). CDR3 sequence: CASSMTAMNTEAFF. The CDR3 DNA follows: TGTGCCAGTAGTATGACAGCTATGAACACTGAAGCTTTCTTT.

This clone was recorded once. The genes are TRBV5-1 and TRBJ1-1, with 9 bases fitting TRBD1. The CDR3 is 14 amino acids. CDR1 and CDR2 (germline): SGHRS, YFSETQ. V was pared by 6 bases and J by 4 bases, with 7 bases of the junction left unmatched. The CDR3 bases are TGCGCCAGCACCGTGGGACAGGGAGCCACTGAAGCTTTCTTT. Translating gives CASTVGQGATEAFF.

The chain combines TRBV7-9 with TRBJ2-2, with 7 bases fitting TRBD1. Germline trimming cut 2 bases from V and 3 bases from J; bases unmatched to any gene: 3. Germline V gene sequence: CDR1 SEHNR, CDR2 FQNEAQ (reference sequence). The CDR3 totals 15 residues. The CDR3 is CASSLKGQYTGELFF. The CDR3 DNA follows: TGTGCCAGCAGCTTAAAGGGACAGTACACCGGGGAGCTGTTTTTT.

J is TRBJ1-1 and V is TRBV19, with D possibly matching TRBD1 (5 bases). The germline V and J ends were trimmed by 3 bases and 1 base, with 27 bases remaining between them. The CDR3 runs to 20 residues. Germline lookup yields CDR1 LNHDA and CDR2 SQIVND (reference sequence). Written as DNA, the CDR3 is TGTGCCAGTAGTATTCATTTGGGGGGGTGGATCGGAACTCAGAACACTGAAGCTTTCTTT. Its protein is CASSIHLGGWIGTQNTEAFF.

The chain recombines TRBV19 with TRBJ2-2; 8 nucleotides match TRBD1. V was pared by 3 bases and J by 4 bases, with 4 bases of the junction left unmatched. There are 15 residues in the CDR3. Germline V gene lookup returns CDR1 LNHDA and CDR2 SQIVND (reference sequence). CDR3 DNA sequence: TGTGCCAGTAGTATCCAGGGGGCGAGCACCGGGGAGCTGTTTTTT. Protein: CASSIQGASTGELFF.

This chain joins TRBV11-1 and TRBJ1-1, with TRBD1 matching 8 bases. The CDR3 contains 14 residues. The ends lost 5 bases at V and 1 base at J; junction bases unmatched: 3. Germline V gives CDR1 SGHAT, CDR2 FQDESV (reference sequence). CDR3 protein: CASSVGQGNTEAFF. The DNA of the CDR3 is TGTGCCAGCAGCGTAGGACAGGGGAACACTGAAGCTTTCTTT.

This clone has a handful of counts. The CDR3 region has the DNA TGCGCCAGCAGGGACAGGGGGCAGCGGGCTTTCTTT. This gives the protein CASRDRGQRAFF. The V gene is TRBV10-2, the J gene TRBJ1-1, with 11 bases identical to TRBD1. The CDR3 loop spans 12 amino acids. Germline CDR1 and CDR2: WSHSY and SAAADI. Losses at the gene ends were 6 bases for V and 11 bases for J; bases not matched to a gene: 5.

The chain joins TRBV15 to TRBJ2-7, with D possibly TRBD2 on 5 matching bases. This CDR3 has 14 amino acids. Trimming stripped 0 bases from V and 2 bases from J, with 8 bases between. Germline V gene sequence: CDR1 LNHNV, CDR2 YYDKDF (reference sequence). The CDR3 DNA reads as TGTGCCACCAGCAGAGAGAGGGCCGCCTACGAGCAGTACTTC. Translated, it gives CATSRERAAYEQYF.

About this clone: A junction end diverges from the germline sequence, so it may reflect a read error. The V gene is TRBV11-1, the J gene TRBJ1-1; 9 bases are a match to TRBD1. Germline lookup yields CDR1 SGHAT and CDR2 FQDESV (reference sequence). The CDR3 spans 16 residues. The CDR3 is CASSLSVTGGNTKAFF. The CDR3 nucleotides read TGTGCCAGCAGCTTATCCGTGACAGGGGGAAACACTAAAGCTTTCTTT.

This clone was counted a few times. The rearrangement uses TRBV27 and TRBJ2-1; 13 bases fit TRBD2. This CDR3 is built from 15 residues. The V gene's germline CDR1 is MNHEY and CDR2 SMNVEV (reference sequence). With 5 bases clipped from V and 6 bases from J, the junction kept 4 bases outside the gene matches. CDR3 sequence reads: CASSLTSGGANEQFF. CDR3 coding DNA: TGTGCCAGCAGTCTTACTAGCGGGGGGGCCAATGAGCAGTTCTTC.

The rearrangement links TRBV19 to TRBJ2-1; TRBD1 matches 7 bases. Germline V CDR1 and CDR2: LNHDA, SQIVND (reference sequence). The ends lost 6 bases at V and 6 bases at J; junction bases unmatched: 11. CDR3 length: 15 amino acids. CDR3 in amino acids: CASSLGGAPFNEQFF. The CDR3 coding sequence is TGTGCCAGTAGCCTAGGGGGCGCCCCTTTCAATGAGCAGTTCTTC.

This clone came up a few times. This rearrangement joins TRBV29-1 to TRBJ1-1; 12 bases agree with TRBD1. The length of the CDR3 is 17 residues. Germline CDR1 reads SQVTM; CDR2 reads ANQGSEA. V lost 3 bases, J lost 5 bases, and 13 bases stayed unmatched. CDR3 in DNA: TGCAGCGTTGATGGTTCCGGGACAGGGGGCTGGGGAACTGAAGCTTTCTTT. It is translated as CSVDGSGTGGWGTEAFF.

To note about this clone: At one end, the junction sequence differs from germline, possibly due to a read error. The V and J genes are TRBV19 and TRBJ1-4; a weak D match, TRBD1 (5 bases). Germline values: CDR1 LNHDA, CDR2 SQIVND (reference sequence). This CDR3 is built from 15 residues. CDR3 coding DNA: TGTGCCAGTAGCATAGGCGGGACTCTAAATGAAAAACTGTTTTTT. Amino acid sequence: CASSIGGTLNEKLFF.

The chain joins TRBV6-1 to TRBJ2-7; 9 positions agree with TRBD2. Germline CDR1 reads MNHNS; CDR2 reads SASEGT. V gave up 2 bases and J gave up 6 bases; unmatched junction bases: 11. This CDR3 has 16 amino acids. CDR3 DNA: TGTGCCAGCAGTGAAAGGGCGGGAGGGGGGGCCGTCGAGCAGTACTTC. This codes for CASSERAGGGAVEQYF.

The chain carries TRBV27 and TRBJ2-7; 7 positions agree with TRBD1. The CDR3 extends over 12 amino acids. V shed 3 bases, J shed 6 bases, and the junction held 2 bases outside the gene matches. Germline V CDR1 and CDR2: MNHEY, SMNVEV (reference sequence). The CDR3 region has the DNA TGTGCCAGCAGTTTGACAGGGTTCGAGCAGTACTTC. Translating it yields CASSLTGFEQYF.

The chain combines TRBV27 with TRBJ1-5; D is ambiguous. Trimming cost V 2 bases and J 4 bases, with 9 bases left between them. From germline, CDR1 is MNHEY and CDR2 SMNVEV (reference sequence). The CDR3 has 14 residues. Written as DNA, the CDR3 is TGTGCCAGCAGTTTACGGAGTTCAAATCAGCCCCAGCATTTT. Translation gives CASSLRSSNQPQHF.

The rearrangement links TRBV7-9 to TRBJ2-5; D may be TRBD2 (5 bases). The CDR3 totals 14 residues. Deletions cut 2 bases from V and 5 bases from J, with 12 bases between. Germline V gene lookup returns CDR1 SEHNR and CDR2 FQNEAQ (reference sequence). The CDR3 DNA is TGTGCCAGCAGCTTATTCGGGGATATCGAGACCCAGTACTTC. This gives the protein CASSLFGDIETQYF.

The CDR3 region is CASSLGGAQPQHF. In DNA form, the CDR3 reads TGTGCCAGCAGCTTGGGGGGGGCGCAGCCCCAGCATTTT. V gene TRBV11-1 combines with J gene TRBJ1-5, with TRBD1 as a possible D gene (6 bases). This CDR3 has 13 residues. Looked up from germline, CDR1 is SGHAT and CDR2 is FQDESV (reference sequence). V lost 3 bases to trimming and J lost 7 bases, with 10 bases between them.